The 28 T cell receptor beta chains reported below all come from one sample, sequenced in a study of post-analysis software for immune sequencing data. The study's findings and limits: Comparison of patients with controls showed five TRBV segments more frequent in patients, TRBV5-6, TRBV5-1 and TRBV20-1 among them.

Their specific antigens are unknown. Every TCR beta cDNA library bore unique molecular identifiers. TCRdb reprocessed the PCR reads via MiXCR and lists one record per CDR3 protein. The repertoire holds roughly 570,000 distinct CDR3 sequences, about a third seen once, with approximately 6% in the top ten. Source material: blood. The receptors come from a girl aged 2-17 years with multiple sclerosis.

In DNA, the CDR3 is TGTGCCATCAGCCAGACAGCTAGCTCCTATAATTCACCCCTCCACTTT. Protein product: CAISQTASSYNSPLHF. This sequence joins TRBV10-3 and TRBJ1-6; D perhaps matches TRBD1 (5 bases). Per the germline V gene, CDR1 is ENHRY and CDR2 is SYGVKD. There are 16 residues in the CDR3. V lost 6 bases to trimming and J lost 0 bases, with 12 bases between them.

The chain has TRBV3-1 and TRBJ1-1, with D perhaps matching TRBD1 (5 bases). The V gene lost 0 bases and the J gene lost 0 bases, with 17 bases spanning the gap. Germline V CDR1 and CDR2: LGHDT, YNNKEL (reference sequence). The CDR3 length is 18 residues. The CDR3 is CASSQDYPGRVLNTEAFF. In nucleotides, the CDR3 is TGTGCCAGCAGCCAAGATTACCCAGGGCGTGTTTTGAACACTGAAGCTTTCTTT.

The CDR3 loop is CASSADRGRGYTF. As DNA, the CDR3 is TGTGCCAGCAGCGCAGACAGGGGGCGAGGCTACACCTTC. This sequence joins TRBV6-4 and TRBJ1-2; 10 nucleotides match TRBD1. The V gene end was trimmed by 6 bases and the J gene end by 8 bases; junction bases not matched to a gene: 6. Germline V CDR1 and CDR2: MRHNA, SNTAGT. There are 13 residues in the CDR3.

Many counts were recorded for this clonotype. The J gene is TRBJ2-3, the V gene TRBV4-1; D gene uncertain. V was cut by 4 bases and J by 1 base, with 9 bases left in between. The CDR3 is made up of 14 amino acids. Germline V CDR1 and CDR2: MGHRA, YSYEKL. CDR3 loop: CASSPQYGTDTQYF. CDR3 coding DNA: TGCGCCAGCAGCCCGCAGTACGGCACAGATACGCAGTATTTT.

The CDR3 loop reads CASSQQRQLTNEKLFF. The CDR3 DNA follows: TGTGCCAGCAGTCAGCAACGACAGCTTACTAATGAAAAACTGTTTTTT. The chain joins TRBV12-3 or TRBV12-4 to TRBJ1-4; D might be TRBD1 (5 bases). The CDR3 extends over 16 amino acids. V shed 5 bases and J shed 2 bases, with 15 bases lying between them.

This clonotype was detected once. V and J are TRBV28 and TRBJ1-5; D gene unclear. The germline V and J ends were trimmed by 6 bases and 3 bases, with 15 bases remaining between them. The CDR3 has 15 amino acids. Germline CDR1 MDHEN, CDR2 SYDVKM. In DNA, the CDR3 is TGTGCCAGCAGCCCTACAAACAGTCACAATCAGCCCCAGCATTTT. Residues: CASSPTNSHNQPQHF.

Of note for this clonotype: One end of the junction fails to match germline, which may point to a read error. This chain links TRBV12-3 or TRBV12-4 with TRBJ1-1; TRBD1 is a possible D gene (6 bases). The CDR3 extends over 13 amino acids. CDR3 coding DNA: TGTACCAGCACCCCAGGGGAGGGGGCTGAAGCTTTCTTT. It translates to CTSTPGEGAEAFF.

The V call is TRBV6-6, the J call TRBJ1-5, with 9 bases matching TRBD1. The germline V gene has CDR1 MNHNY and CDR2 SVGAGI (reference sequence). The CDR3 is 12 residues long. With V trimmed by 8 bases and J by 5 bases, 1 base remained unmatched. This chain's CDR3 is CASGDRDQPQHF. CDR3 nucleotide sequence: TGTGCCAGCGGGGACAGGGATCAGCCCCAGCATTTT.

This clonotype was picked up a small number of times. CDR3 DNA: TGTGCTAGTGGTCCCTACCCCAATGAGCAGTTCTTC. Translating it yields CASGPYPNEQFF. The genes are TRBV12-5 and TRBJ2-1, with D unresolved. Trimming removed 5 bases at V and 6 bases at J, with 8 bases between. Germline V gene sequence: CDR1 LGHNT, CDR2 FRNRAP. The CDR3 loop spans 12 amino acids.

The chain has TRBV5-1 and TRBJ2-5; 12 positions match TRBD2. The CDR3 covers 15 residues. V trimming: 3 bases; J trimming: 2 bases; junction bases outside the gene matches: 2. The germline CDR1 and CDR2 sequences are SGHRS and YFSETQ. The CDR3 loop is CASSYTSGGQETQYF. The CDR3 region has the DNA TGCGCCAGCAGCTATACTAGCGGGGGGCAAGAGACCCAGTACTTC.

This chain uses TRBV20-1 with TRBJ1-5, with D hard to call. The V end lost 3 bases, the J end lost 6 bases, and 12 bases lay between the germline ends. The CDR3 spans 13 residues. CDR1 and CDR2 from the germline V gene are DFQATT and SNEGSKA (reference sequence). This CDR3 reads CSASGCQFQPQHF. DNA for the CDR3: TGCAGTGCTAGCGGGTGTCAGTTTCAGCCCCAGCATTTT.

This clonotype was observed a few times. The chain recombines TRBV15 with TRBJ2-1, with a tentative D call TRBD1 (6 bases). In germline, CDR1 is LNHNV, CDR2 YYDKDF (reference sequence). V lost 2 bases, J lost 1 base, and 15 bases lay in between. The CDR3 runs 17 residues. This chain's CDR3 is CATSRRTGTHSYNEQFF. CDR3 coding DNA: TGTGCCACCAGCAGAAGAACCGGGACACATTCCTACAATGAGCAGTTCTTC.

This clonotype turned up a few times. The chain recombines TRBV12-3 or TRBV12-4 with TRBJ2-1; 9 bases are shared with TRBD1. The CDR3 extends over 14 amino acids. V shed 4 bases and J 6 bases; nucleotides not matched to a gene: 4. In DNA, the CDR3 is TGTGCCAGCAGTTCCGGGACAGGGCCCAATGAGCAGTTCTTC. It translates to CASSSGTGPNEQFF.

This clonotype was counted between two and nine times. The genes are TRBV12-3 or TRBV12-4 and TRBJ2-5; D might be TRBD1 or TRBD2, each matching 5 bases. The V end lost 0 bases, the J end lost 6 bases, and 11 bases lay between the germline ends. The CDR3 runs 14 residues. CDR3 sequence reads: CASSLAQGDKTQYF. CDR3 in DNA: TGTGCCAGCAGTTTAGCGCAGGGAGACAAGACCCAGTACTTC.

In its sample, this clonotype was seen a few times. The chain joins TRBV5-6 to TRBJ2-7; tentative D call: TRBD1 (5 bases). The CDR3 sequence is 14 residues long. V was trimmed by 3 bases and J by 4 bases, leaving 14 bases between them. Germline CDR1 and CDR2: SGHDT and YYEEEE. The CDR3 DNA follows: TGTGCCAGCAGCTCCCAGGGAAGTGGGTACGAGCAGTACTTC. It is translated as CASSSQGSGYEQYF.

The chain joins TRBV3-1 to TRBJ2-4; TRBD2 matches at 9 bases. The CDR3 contains 14 residues. The germline V gene has CDR1 LGHDT and CDR2 YNNKEL (reference sequence). V lost 1 base and J lost 15; bases outside the gene matches: 10. This CDR3 is CASSQVAGEETRYF. The CDR3 bases are TGTGCCAGCAGCCAAGTAGCGGGGGAAGAGACCCGGTACTTC.

V and J are TRBV20-1 and TRBJ2-5, with 13 bases aligning to TRBD2. The CDR3 is 16 residues long. After removal of 3 bases from V and 1 base from J, the junction contained 5 bases not matched to a gene. CDR1 and CDR2 (germline): DFQATT, SNEGSKA (reference sequence). CDR3 protein: CSARTSGGLIQETQYF. Written as DNA, the CDR3 is TGCAGTGCTAGGACTAGCGGGGGGCTCATCCAAGAGACCCAGTACTTC.

This sequence joins TRBV14 and TRBJ1-1, with D possibly matching TRBD1 (6 bases). Trimming took 0 bases from V and 2 from J, leaving 19 bases between them. This CDR3 comprises 18 residues. Per the germline V gene, CDR1 is SGHDN and CDR2 is FVKESK. The CDR3 protein is CASSQDRDIDSINTEAFF. The CDR3 nucleotides read TGTGCCAGCAGCCAAGATCGGGACATCGATAGTATCAACACTGAAGCTTTCTTT. Complete variable domain (other parts from reference TRBV14 and TRBJ1-1): EAGVTQFPSHSVIEKGQTVTLRCDPISGHDNLYWYRRVMGKEIKFLLHFVKESKQDESGMPNNRFLAERTGGTYSTLKVQPAELEDSGVYFCASSQDRDIDSINTEAFFGQGTRLTVV.

Only a few counts were recorded for this clonotype. This rearrangement joins TRBV3-1 to TRBJ2-5; no clear D. There are 14 residues in the CDR3. V shed 1 base and J shed 1 base, with 7 bases lying between them. CDR1 is LGHDT and CDR2 is YNNKEL in the germline V gene (reference sequence). The CDR3, as DNA: TGTGCCAGCAGCCAAGCCCCAGCCCAAGAGACCCAGTACTTC. It encodes CASSQAPAQETQYF.

The chain couples TRBV21-1 to TRBJ1-5; no check of the table's D call, TRBD1, against the DNA was made. TRBV21-1 is annotated as a pseudogene. This CDR3 spans 14 amino acids. The CDR3 sequence is CASSKTDRGKPQHF. The CDR3 bases are TGTGCCAGCAGCAAGACGGACAGGGGAAAACCCCAGCATTTT.

This clonotype was seen more than once but under ten times. J is TRBJ2-7 and V is TRBV12-3 or TRBV12-4, with unresolved D. Trimming cost V 6 bases and J 2 bases, with 8 bases left between them. This CDR3 region has 12 residues. DNA for the CDR3: TGTGCCAGCAGCAAACAAGCCTACGAGCAGTACTTC. Amino acid sequence: CASSKQAYEQYF.

This clonotype was counted ten times or more. The chain combines TRBV20-1 with TRBJ1-4; D might be TRBD1 (6 bases). Trimming removed 6 bases at V and 7 bases at J, with 21 bases between. CDR3 length equals 15 residues. Germline-derived CDR1 and CDR2 are DFQATT and SNEGSKA (reference sequence). The CDR3 DNA sequence: TGCAGTGCACCCGCCCCTGCAGGGGAAGGTGAAAAACTGTTTTTT. Amino acids: CSAPAPAGEGEKLFF.

This clonotype was seen a handful of times. The V call is TRBV10-3, the J call TRBJ1-2, with a weak D call TRBD1 (6 bases). This CDR3 is built from 13 residues. Trimming removed 10 bases at V and 3 bases at J, with 15 bases between. Per germline, CDR1 ENHRY and CDR2 SYGVKD. The CDR3 region is CATTSGTYYGYTF. DNA of the CDR3: TGTGCCACGACCTCCGGGACATACTATGGCTACACCTTC.

The genes are TRBV20-1 and TRBJ1-4; possible D gene TRBD1, 6 bases. Germline loops: CDR1 DFQATT, CDR2 SNEGSKA (reference sequence). V was trimmed by 5 bases and J by 7 bases, leaving 14 bases between them. This CDR3 is built from 13 residues. CDR3 DNA: TGCAGTGCTGGGGACACCAGGGGTGAAAAACTGTTTTTT. Encoded protein: CSAGDTRGEKLFF.

V is TRBV10-3 and J is TRBJ2-5; D assignment may be TRBD1 or TRBD2 (5 bases each). CDR3 length: 17 residues. With 4 bases removed from V and 2 bases from J, the gap between germline ends came to 20 bases. Germline loops: CDR1 ENHRY, CDR2 SYGVKD. This CDR3 is CAISGGRGANGQETQYF. CDR3 nucleotides: TGTGCCATCAGTGGGGGAAGAGGGGCCAACGGACAAGAGACCCAGTACTTC.

The chain recombines TRBV12-3 or TRBV12-4 with TRBJ2-5; TRBD1 is a possible D gene (5 bases). The V end lost 5 bases, the J end lost 7 bases, and 14 bases lay between the germline ends. The CDR3 contains 13 residues. The DNA of the CDR3 is TGTGCCAGCAGTCCGGACACCCATGGGACCCAGTACTTC. Protein: CASSPDTHGTQYF.

This clonotype was seen a single time. The chain's CDR3 is CASRAGTTDTQYF. CDR3 sequence (DNA): TGTGCCAGCAGGGCAGGCACCACAGATACGCAGTATTTT. The V gene is TRBV2, the J gene TRBJ2-3; no clear D gene. The CDR3 spans 13 residues. Germline CDR1 is SNHLY and CDR2 is FYNNEI. Between the trimmed V and J ends, which lost 6 bases and 2 bases, there was a span of 9 bases.

The V gene is TRBV7-8, the J gene TRBJ2-5; perhaps TRBD2 as D (5 bases). The CDR3 consists of 15 residues. Trimming took off 2 bases at V and 0 bases at J, with 10 bases between the two ends. In germline, CDR1 is SGHVS, CDR2 FQNEAQ. The CDR3 DNA follows: TGTGCCAGCAGCTTACTACTAGAGAACCAAGAGACCCAGTACTTC. This gives the protein CASSLLLENQETQYF.